The 9 T cell receptor beta chains presented below share a single source sample, sequenced in a study of blood T cell repertoires in COVID-19. Some clones are missing from TCRdb's copy, which holds only in-frame ones; the method was immunoSEQ multiplex PCR. Among approximately 250,000 clones listed, over 70% were seen once. The sequencing input was PBMCs or T cells enriched from blood (not recorded which). These receptor sequences come from a woman aged 40 to 50 who had been exposed to COVID-19.

CDR3 nucleotide sequence: TGTGCCAGCAGCCAGACAGGGAACTATGGCTACACCTTC. The encoded protein is CASSQTGNYGYTF. This chain connects TRBV6-2 or TRBV6-3 to TRBJ1-2; 7 bases align to TRBD1. This CDR3 comprises 13 residues. Germline assignment: CDR1 MNHEY and CDR2 SVGEGT. The V and J ends lost 6 bases and 2 bases, in that order; junction bases with no gene match: 3.

The V and J genes are TRBV25-1 and TRBJ1-1, with 9 positions matching TRBD1. The CDR3 sequence is 18 residues long. The V gene end was trimmed by 4 bases and the J gene end by 7 bases; junction bases not matched to a gene: 19. Germline V gene sequence: CDR1 MGHDK, CDR2 SYGVNS. CDR3 sequence: CASSVRIGRTGAQGEAFF. In DNA form, the CDR3 reads TGTGCCAGCAGTGTCCGGATTGGGAGGACAGGGGCTCAAGGTGAAGCTTTCTTT.

J is TRBJ1-3 and V is TRBV6-5; the D gene is possibly TRBD1 (5 bases). Germline loops: CDR1 MNHEY, CDR2 SVGAGI. This CDR3 comprises 14 residues. Trimming removed 5 bases at V and 4 bases at J, with 12 bases between. The CDR3 coding sequence is TGTGCCAGCAGTCGAGACAGTCCAGGAAACACCATATATTTT. Encoded protein: CASSRDSPGNTIYF.

The rearrangement joins TRBV19 to TRBJ1-2; D uncertain. Germline loops: CDR1 LNHDA, CDR2 SQIVND (reference sequence). The CDR3 has 12 residues. V was cut by 3 bases and J by 7 bases, with 9 bases left in between. CDR3 in amino acids: CASSMSSPGYTF. In nucleotides, the CDR3 is TGTGCCAGTAGTATGAGTTCTCCTGGCTACACCTTC.

The rearrangement links TRBV7-2 to TRBJ1-1, with D unresolved. The CDR3 runs 16 residues. The V end was cut by 7 bases, the J end by 2 bases, with 20 bases between. Germline CDR1 reads SGHTA; CDR2 reads FQGNSA. In DNA form, the CDR3 reads TGTGCCAGCACGCCCGTCAGACTGGGGAGTAACACTGAAGCTTTCTTT. Protein product: CASTPVRLGSNTEAFF.

This chain connects TRBV6-1 to TRBJ2-7; 13 bases match TRBD2. The V and J ends lost 4 bases and 7 bases, in that order; junction bases with no gene match: 10. The CDR3 covers 16 residues. Germline CDR1 MNHNS, CDR2 SASEGT. The CDR3 region is CASSVTGTSGTREQYF. The CDR3 DNA reads TGTGCCAGCAGTGTTACCGGGACTAGCGGGACCCGTGAGCAGTACTTC.

The chain is built from TRBV12-3 or TRBV12-4 and TRBJ1-1; 7 positions match TRBD1. Trimming removed 3 bases from V and 8 bases from J; junction bases left unmatched: 6. CDR3 length equals 13 residues. CDR3 amino acids: CASSLLDRWEAFF. CDR3 nucleotides: TGTGCCAGCAGTTTGTTGGACAGGTGGGAAGCTTTCTTT.

This clone was seen once. V is TRBV19 and J is TRBJ1-3, with a possible D match to TRBD1 (5 bases). V was shortened by 1 base and J by 2 bases, with 15 bases between the two germline ends. Germline values: CDR1 LNHDA, CDR2 SQIVND (reference sequence). This CDR3 region has 17 residues. The CDR3 coding sequence is TGTGCCAGTAGTATAGGTCAGGGTGGTGGCACTGGAAACACCATATATTTT. Residues: CASSIGQGGGTGNTIYF.

This rearrangement joins TRBV5-5 to TRBJ2-2; 10 bases are shared with TRBD1. CDR1 SGHKS and CDR2 YYEKEE come from the germline V gene (reference sequence). The CDR3 length is 16 residues. V lost 0 bases to trimming and J lost 5 bases; unmatched junction nucleotides: 4. The CDR3, as DNA: TGTGCCAGCAGCTTGGAGACGGGACAGGGGACCGGGGAGCTGTTTTTT. This sequence encodes CASSLETGQGTGELFF.